This note documents a single T cell receptor (beta chain) sequence. The antigen is unknown. The sample comes from a study of shared clonotypes between healthy human individuals. Across the study: For every donor, three CD4 naive, three CD4 memory, two CD8 naive and one CD8 memory plates were used. General study results and limits: Estimated clonotype richness was generally higher in naive than memory subsets.

Profiling relied on immunoSEQ multiplex PCR, and the TCRdb table lists in-frame clones only, not all of them. The table records around 2.1 million clones, about 92% of them present only once. V was pared by 2 bases and J by 2 bases, with 14 bases between. Germline V gene lookup returns CDR1 MDHEN and CDR2 SYDVKM. The CDR3 covers 16 residues. CD45RO-negative, CCR7-selected cells formed the naive CD8 fraction, which excluded terminally differentiated effector memory CD45RA+ cells. Specimen: naive CD8+ T cells from PBMCs. This sequence originates from a man younger than 35 in good health. Some clones in this sample may be carry-over from other donors' samples. The chain links TRBV28 to TRBJ2-3, with D uncertain. CDR3 in DNA: TGTGCCAGCAGTTTAGCCACCGCTTACCCCACAGATACGCAGTATTTT. It yields the protein CASSLATAYPTDTQYF. The full variable domain, in which reference TRBV28 and TRBJ2-3 provide the parts outside the CDR3, is DVKVTQSSRYLVKRTGEKVFLECVQDMDHENMFWYRQDPGLGLRLIYFSYDVKMKEKGDIPEGYSVSREKKERFSLILESASTNQTSMYLCASSLATAYPTDTQYFGPGTRLTVL.